One sample yielded the 7 T cell receptor beta chains listed below, sequenced in a study of T cell repertoires in cytomegalovirus infection. For these TCRs, the target antigens are not known. TCRdb fed the reads into MiXCR, producing one record per CDR3 protein. This repertoire shows approximately 910,000 distinct CDR3 sequences, around 31% found once; its top ten account for more than 12%. The sequenced sample was cultured CD8+ T cells from PBMCs, obtained from culture after CMV antigen stimulation. These receptor sequences come from a human donor in good health (CMV status not recorded). Some clones in this sample may be carry-over from other donors' samples.

This clonotype was seen more than once but under ten times. The rearrangement joins TRBV5-1 to TRBJ1-1, with TRBD1 identical over 7 bases. This CDR3 contains 18 residues. Unmatched junction bases numbered 19, after V lost 4 bases and J lost 4 bases. Germline V gene lookup returns CDR1 SGHRS and CDR2 YFSETQ. CDR3 nucleotide sequence: TGCGCCAGCAGCCTCAGTCCGCAAGGGGGCACCGGGTTCACTGAAGCTTTCTTT. This gives the protein CASSLSPQGGTGFTEAFF.

This clonotype was counted a single time. This chain uses TRBV12-3 or TRBV12-4 with TRBJ2-1; no firm D call. The CDR3 consists of 16 residues. V was pared by 2 bases and J by 4 bases, with 15 bases between. The CDR3 region is CASSLQPGQQYNEQFF. The CDR3 DNA is TGTGCCAGCAGTTTACAGCCCGGGCAGCAATACAATGAGCAGTTCTTC.

This clonotype was counted only a few times. CDR3 in DNA: TGTGCCAGCAGAAATCGGGACAGCCAAAGAAGCTATGGCTACACCTTC. Its protein is CASRNRDSQRSYGYTF. The J gene is TRBJ1-2, the V gene TRBV6-5; 7 bases are shared with TRBD1. V dropped 6 bases and J dropped 4; count of bases not matched to a gene: 14. Germline loops: CDR1 MNHEY, CDR2 SVGAGI. CDR3 length: 16 amino acids.

This clonotype came up many times. The chain employs TRBV2 and TRBJ2-5; no firm D call. The ends were cut back, 6 bases at V and 1 base at J, with 9 bases in the middle. The CDR3 length is 13 residues. CDR1 and CDR2 from the germline V gene are SNHLY and FYNNEI. This CDR3 is CASSDWIQETQYF. DNA of the CDR3: TGTGCCAGCAGCGACTGGATCCAAGAGACCCAGTACTTC.

This clonotype came up many times. The CDR3 nucleotides read TGTGCCAGCAGCTTAGCCAAGGACAGGATGAACACTGAAGCTTTCTTT. Translating it yields CASSLAKDRMNTEAFF. The chain recombines TRBV7-6 with TRBJ1-1; TRBD1 aligns across 7 bases. The trim removed 0 bases at V and 0 bases at J, leaving 4 bases unmatched. This CDR3 is built from 16 residues. Germline V gene lookup returns CDR1 SGHVS and CDR2 FNYEAQ.

The chain carries TRBV6-2 or TRBV6-3 and TRBJ2-2; D call uncertain. The CDR3 has 13 residues. The germline V and J ends were trimmed by 7 bases and 3 bases, with 9 bases remaining between them. Per the germline V gene, CDR1 is MNHEY and CDR2 is SVGEGT. This chain's CDR3 is CASIFGHTGELFF. CDR3 in DNA: TGTGCCAGCATCTTCGGCCACACCGGGGAGCTGTTTTTT.

This sequence joins TRBV5-6 and TRBJ2-1; TRBD1 agrees at 8 bases. The CDR3 covers 15 residues. The germline V gene has CDR1 SGHDT and CDR2 YYEEEE. V trimming: 0 bases; J trimming: 5 bases; junction bases outside the gene matches: 4. The CDR3 loop reads CASSLDQGAHNEQFF. For the CDR3, the DNA is TGTGCCAGCAGCTTGGACCAGGGGGCACACAATGAGCAGTTCTTC.